The 24 T cell receptor beta chains reported below all come from one sample, sequenced in a study of T cell responses to AZD1222 COVID-19 vaccine. TCRdb's copy holds only in-frame clones and misses some; the assay was immunoSEQ multiplex PCR. Counted here are roughly 120,000 clones, roughly 88% occurring once; the ten biggest clones make up 3% to 4%. The sequenced sample was peripheral blood, obtained on day 0 of MenACWY control vaccination. The receptor source for this set is an adult in good health.

The V call is TRBV2, the J call TRBJ1-1; D perhaps matches TRBD1 (6 bases). CDR3 length: 17 amino acids. V was cut by 6 bases and J by 0 bases, with 20 bases left in between. The germline gives CDR1 SNHLY, CDR2 FYNNEI. In DNA, the CDR3 is TGTGCCAGCAGCATACCGAGGGGGGACGAAATGAACACTGAAGCTTTCTTT. Its protein product is CASSIPRGDEMNTEAFF.

The CDR3 reads CASSRTGPLSYEQYF. Written as DNA, the CDR3 is TGTGCCAGCAGCCGAACAGGCCCTCTTTCCTACGAGCAGTACTTC. The chain has TRBV6-6 and TRBJ2-7, with D perhaps TRBD1 (5 bases). This CDR3 spans 15 amino acids. Germline assignment: CDR1 MNHNY and CDR2 SVGAGI (reference sequence). The V and J ends lost 6 bases and 1 base respectively, with 16 bases between them.

CDR3 in amino acids: CASSLEGRGAKNIQYF. CDR3 sequence (DNA): TGCGCCAGCAGCTTGGAGGGCAGGGGAGCCAAAAACATTCAGTACTTC. The chain recombines TRBV5-1 with TRBJ2-4; TRBD1 might be the D (6 bases). This CDR3 region has 16 residues. The V and J ends lost 0 bases and 0 bases respectively, with 10 bases between them. Germline V CDR1 and CDR2: SGHRS, YFSETQ.

This chain links TRBV6-5 with TRBJ1-1; D remains ambiguous. Per germline, CDR1 MNHEY and CDR2 SVGAGI. V was clipped by 6 bases and J by 0 bases, with 8 bases between them. The CDR3 totals 13 residues. CDR3 sequence: CASRSGMNTEAFF. CDR3 in DNA: TGTGCCAGCAGATCGGGGATGAACACTGAAGCTTTCTTT.

Regarding this clone: Other DNA sequences in this specimen translate into the identical CDR3. This sequence joins TRBV18 and TRBJ1-1; D gene uncertain. V gave up 1 base and J gave up 7 bases, with 7 bases separating them. The germline CDR1 and CDR2 sequences are KGHSH and LQKENI. The CDR3 length is 12 residues. The CDR3 coding sequence is TGTGCCAGCTCACCACAGGACGGTGAAGCTTTCTTT. Translated, it gives CASSPQDGEAFF.

The chain couples TRBV7-2 to TRBJ1-2; TRBD1 aligns across 9 bases. This CDR3 is built from 15 residues. Germline CDR1 is SGHTA and CDR2 is FQGNSA. The V gene end was trimmed by 5 bases and the J gene end by 4 bases; junction bases not matched to a gene: 8. CDR3 DNA sequence: TGTGCCAGCAGCCCGGACAGGGGAGTGTCCTATGGCTACACCTTC. Its protein product is CASSPDRGVSYGYTF.

CDR3 sequence: CASSQLAGGLSYEQYF. DNA of the CDR3: TGTGCCAGCAGCCAACTAGCGGGGGGGCTCTCCTACGAGCAGTACTTC. This chain connects TRBV11-2 to TRBJ2-7, with 13 bases identical to TRBD2. With V trimmed by 5 bases and J by 0 bases, 4 bases remained unmatched. Germline values: CDR1 SGHAT, CDR2 FQNNGV. The CDR3 runs to 16 residues.

V gene TRBV18 combines with J gene TRBJ1-4, with D perhaps TRBD1 (6 bases). V lost 1 base to trimming and J lost 3 bases, with 21 bases between them. CDR1 and CDR2 (germline): KGHSH, LQKENI. The CDR3 has 19 amino acids. For the CDR3, the DNA is TGTGCCAGCTCACCACAGCTGGGACGAGGGGGACTATCTAATGAAAAACTGTTTTTT. Protein product: CASSPQLGRGGLSNEKLFF.

This rearrangement joins TRBV5-1 to TRBJ1-2; 9 bases map to TRBD1. This CDR3 has 14 amino acids. Trimming removed 4 bases from V and 7 bases from J; junction bases left unmatched: 8. Germline lookup yields CDR1 SGHRS and CDR2 YFSETQ. CDR3 sequence (DNA): TGCGCCAGCAGCCTCTCTGACAGGGGGAGTGGCTACACCTTC. The encoded protein is CASSLSDRGSGYTF.

The chain joins TRBV24-1 to TRBJ2-7, with TRBD1 matching 9 bases. J gave up 5 bases and V 7 bases, and 5 bases lay outside the gene matches. The CDR3 extends over 13 amino acids. In germline, CDR1 is KGHDR, CDR2 SFDVKD. CDR3 loop: CATSRQGGDEQYF. CDR3 bases: TGTGCCACCAGCAGACAGGGGGGCGACGAGCAGTACTTC.

In its sample, this clone was seen many times. The chain carries TRBV6-1 and TRBJ1-5; 8 nucleotides agree with TRBD1. Germline trimming cut 3 bases from V and 6 bases from J; bases unmatched to any gene: 10. Germline V gene data show CDR1 as MNHNS and CDR2 as SASEGT. The length of the CDR3 is 16 residues. For the CDR3, the DNA is TGTGCCAGCAGTGATCCTATCTCAGGGGGCGTTCAGCCCCAGCATTTT. Encoded protein: CASSDPISGGVQPQHF.

The chain is built from TRBV5-6 and TRBJ2-2; 12 bases map to TRBD2. Germline values: CDR1 SGHDT, CDR2 YYEEEE. The CDR3 is made up of 18 amino acids. The junction had 3 bases not matched to a gene; V was cut back by 0 bases and J by 0 bases. Written as DNA, the CDR3 is TGTGCCAGCAGCTTGGGGACTAGCGGGACTCCGAACACCGGGGAGCTGTTTTTT. As protein: CASSLGTSGTPNTGELFF. Full variable domain (outside the CDR3, taken from reference TRBV5-6 and TRBJ2-2): DAGVTQSPTHLIKTRGQQVTLRCSPKSGHDTVSWYQQALGQGPQFIFQYYEEEERQRGNFPDRFSGHQFPNYSSELNVNALLLGDSALYLCASSLGTSGTPNTGELFFGEGSRLTVL.

The CDR3 loop is CASSLERWESTEAFF. CDR3 bases: TGTGCCAGCAGCTTAGAGAGGTGGGAAAGCACTGAAGCTTTCTTT. This chain joins TRBV7-9 and TRBJ1-1; no clear D gene. V was trimmed by 1 base and J by 4 bases, leaving 13 bases between them. In germline, CDR1 is SEHNR, CDR2 FQNEAQ (reference sequence). CDR3 size: 15 residues.

This sequence joins TRBV5-4 and TRBJ2-2; a possible D gene is TRBD1 (6 bases). The germline CDR1 and CDR2 sequences are SGHNT and YYREEE (reference sequence). The V and J ends lost 6 bases and 1 base respectively, with 10 bases between them. CDR3 length: 14 residues. The CDR3: CASTQTGNTGELFF. Here the CDR3 DNA reads TGTGCCAGCACCCAGACAGGGAACACCGGGGAGCTGTTTTTT.

The rearrangement uses TRBV28 and TRBJ1-4; the D gene is possibly TRBD1 (5 bases). V lost 5 bases to trimming and J lost 5 bases, with 15 bases between them. The germline V gene has CDR1 MDHEN and CDR2 SYDVKM. The CDR3 spans 15 residues. Here the CDR3 reads CASSPKTVKNEKLFF. The CDR3 DNA reads as TGTGCCAGCAGTCCTAAGACAGTTAAGAATGAAAAACTGTTTTTT.

CDR3: CASRTSGGAVTDTQYF. CDR3 DNA sequence: TGCGCCAGCAGAACTAGCGGGGGGGCCGTAACAGATACGCAGTATTTT. The V and J genes are TRBV5-1 and TRBJ2-3; 13 bases agree with TRBD2. CDR1 is SGHRS and CDR2 is YFSETQ in the germline V gene. This CDR3 region has 16 residues. The trim removed 5 bases at V and 3 bases at J, leaving 6 bases unmatched.

The rearrangement uses TRBV30 and TRBJ2-2, with 14 nucleotides matching TRBD2. The ends lost 2 bases at V and 2 bases at J; junction bases unmatched: 7. The CDR3 consists of 18 residues. Germline-derived CDR1 and CDR2 are GTSNPN and SVGIG (reference sequence). The CDR3 spells CAWSLGLAGGLNTGELFF. CDR3 DNA: TGTGCCTGGAGTCTAGGACTAGCGGGGGGCCTCAACACCGGGGAGCTGTTTTTT.

The V and J genes are TRBV4-3 and TRBJ2-1; the match to TRBD2 covers 7 bases. Germline trimming cut 0 bases from V and 8 bases from J; bases unmatched to any gene: 10. The CDR3 extends over 16 amino acids. Germline CDR1 and CDR2: LGHNA and YSLEER. CDR3 sequence: CASSQEGGVNIYEQFF. CDR3 nucleotide sequence: TGCGCCAGCAGCCAAGAGGGAGGGGTCAATATTTATGAGCAGTTCTTC.

This clone was recorded only once. The chain recombines TRBV19 with TRBJ2-7; 12 nucleotides align to TRBD2. CDR1 is LNHDA, CDR2 SQIVND, per germline (reference sequence). This CDR3 has 17 amino acids. The junction had 9 bases not matched to a gene; V was cut back by 3 bases and J by 3 bases. CDR3 loop: CASSMASGGALDYEQYF. CDR3 nucleotide sequence: TGTGCCAGTAGTATGGCTAGCGGGGGGGCTCTCGACTACGAGCAGTACTTC.

The chain uses TRBV11-2 and TRBJ1-4; D is unresolved. The CDR3 has 13 amino acids. In germline, CDR1 is SGHAT, CDR2 FQNNGV. Trimming removed 6 bases at V and 10 bases at J, with 15 bases between. The CDR3 loop is CASSSTELGKLFF. The CDR3 bases are TGTGCCAGCAGTTCCACGGAGCTGGGAAAACTGTTTTTT.

The chain links TRBV30 to TRBJ1-6; no definite D call. Trimming removed 5 bases from V and 0 bases from J, with 5 bases in between. Germline loops: CDR1 GTSNPN, CDR2 SVGIG (reference sequence). The CDR3 has 13 residues. CDR3 nucleotides: TGTGCCTGGGCGGGCTCCTATAATTCACCCCTCCACTTT. It specifies CAWAGSYNSPLHF.

The gene calls are TRBV3-1 (or the pseudogene TRBV3-2) and TRBJ2-3; weak D call: TRBD2 (5 bases). V lost 1 base and J 0 bases, leaving 11 bases between the germline ends. The CDR3 extends over 16 amino acids. CDR1 is LGHDT, CDR2 YNNKEL, per germline (reference sequence). Here the CDR3 DNA reads TGTGCCAGCAGCCAAGGACGGGGTATTAGCACAGATACGCAGTATTTT. It is translated as CASSQGRGISTDTQYF.

The chain uses TRBV19 and TRBJ2-1, with 7 bases aligning to TRBD1. Germline CDR1 reads LNHDA; CDR2 reads SQIVND (reference sequence). V lost 5 bases to trimming and J lost 5 bases; unmatched junction nucleotides: 24. This CDR3 contains 20 residues. In DNA form, the CDR3 reads TGTGCCAGTAGTCCCCAGCGGACAGGAAATTGGGCTACACGGGACAATGAGCAGTTCTTC. Protein product: CASSPQRTGNWATRDNEQFF.

This rearrangement joins TRBV28 to TRBJ2-3, with 8 bases fitting TRBD2. The CDR3 has 12 amino acids. Trimming cost V 10 bases and J 8 bases; bases outside gene matches: 8. Germline loops: CDR1 MDHEN, CDR2 SYDVKM. CDR3 DNA sequence: TGTGCCACTACGGCGGGGGGCGGTACGCAGTATTTT. It is translated as CATTAGGGTQYF.